This TCR beta chain stems from a study of monozygotic twins with inflammatory bowel disease. Blood, under 3 ml, was drawn per donor. Study-wide findings and caveats: The inverse Simpson measure of TCRbeta diversity was lower in IBD patients than in healthy co-twins. Any single strong signal or clonotype tied to IBD lacked support.

From its re-call of the 5' RACE reads, TCRdb lists each CDR3 protein once, without DNA. The repertoire shows around 400,000 distinct CDR3 sequences; the top ten hold around 2.4%. With regard to this clonotype: Its antigen is unknown.

Sequenced sample: blood. This sequence was found in a human donor with ulcerative colitis or Crohn's disease, or a healthy co-twin of an affected twin (not recorded which).

The chain's CDR3 is CSGLAGGLNEQFF. The chain employs TRBV20-1 and TRBJ2-1; TCRdb picks TRBD2, but there is no DNA to check that call. The CDR3 consists of 13 residues. Germline lookup yields CDR1 DFQATT and CDR2 SNEGSKA (reference sequence).